This passage covers 19 T cell receptor beta chains from one sample sequenced in a study of cytotoxic CD8 clonotypes in ibrutinib-treated CLL (dated by TCRdb to about 2021). Libraries came from the immunoSEQ multiplex PCR assay. TCRdb obtained this table from immuneACCESS and retained in-frame rearrangements with V and J assigned. These tables miss some clones; where compared with another copy, unresolved V genes account for less than half of the shortfall, and the remainder is unexplained. The sample table lists 200,000 to 250,000 clones, roughly three quarters of them with a count of one. The leading ten clones occupy over 5.5% of the sample. Taken with the paper, the label for time point translates to: about a year on ibrutinib. The sample in question was PBMCs, obtained after 12 months of ibrutinib treatment. Receptor source: a human donor with chronic lymphocytic leukemia.

The chain carries TRBV19 and TRBJ2-2; 8 bases agree with TRBD2. J gave up 6 bases and V 3 bases, and 3 bases lay outside the gene matches. This CDR3 has 14 residues. Germline-derived CDR1 and CDR2 are LNHDA and SQIVND (reference sequence). DNA for the CDR3: TGTGCCAGTAGTATTAGGACTAGCTCCGGGGAGCTGTTTTTT. Its translation is CASSIRTSSGELFF.

The V call is TRBV5-1, the J call TRBJ1-5; D gene uncertain. Trimming removed 4 bases at V and 7 bases at J, with 18 bases between. The CDR3 consists of 15 residues. The germline V gene encodes CDR1 SGHRS and CDR2 YFSETQ. CDR3 loop: CASSRTDPRTQPQHF. The CDR3 DNA reads TGCGCCAGCAGCCGAACAGATCCAAGGACCCAGCCCCAGCATTTT.

This clone has a single count. The CDR3, as DNA: TGCGCCAGCAGCCAACCTAGCGGGGGGGCTCGAGATACGCAGTATTTT. Translation gives CASSQPSGGARDTQYF. The genes are TRBV4-1 and TRBJ2-3; 12 bases fit TRBD2. J was trimmed by 5 bases and V by 2 bases; bases with no gene match: 5. The CDR3 runs to 16 residues. Germline lookup yields CDR1 MGHRA and CDR2 YSYEKL.

J is TRBJ1-1 and V is TRBV6-5; weak D call: TRBD1 (5 bases). This CDR3 has 13 amino acids. Germline CDR1 is MNHEY and CDR2 is SVGAGI. The V end was cut by 7 bases, the J end by 2 bases, with 11 bases between. The CDR3 DNA reads as TGTGCCAGCAATTCACAGGTAAACACTGAAGCTTTCTTT. Encoded protein: CASNSQVNTEAFF.

J is TRBJ2-5 and V is TRBV5-1; 9 nucleotides match TRBD1. Unmatched junction bases numbered 9, after V lost 4 bases and J lost 2 bases. The CDR3 extends over 16 amino acids. Germline V CDR1 and CDR2: SGHRS, YFSETQ. CDR3: CASSLDRGEVQETQYF. As DNA, the CDR3 is TGCGCCAGCAGCCTGGACAGGGGAGAGGTTCAAGAGACCCAGTACTTC.

The chain recombines TRBV13 with TRBJ2-1; 7 bases are a match to TRBD2. Germline lookup yields CDR1 PRHDT and CDR2 FYEKMQ (reference sequence). V lost 2 bases and J lost 4; bases outside the gene matches: 14. CDR3 size: 18 residues. Written as DNA, the CDR3 is TGTGCCAGCAGCTTAAGGAAAATGCGGGAGTCCGGTTACAATGAGCAGTTCTTC. This encodes CASSLRKMRESGYNEQFF.

This clone was recorded a few times. The chain combines TRBV7-9 with TRBJ1-2; weak D call: TRBD1 (6 bases). Germline lookup yields CDR1 SEHNR and CDR2 FQNEAQ (reference sequence). Trimming left V 1 base short and J 4 bases short, with 13 bases between. CDR3 length: 15 residues. DNA for the CDR3: TGTGCCAGCAGCTTAGAAGGGGGGGCAGGCTATGGCTACACCTTC. It is translated as CASSLEGGAGYGYTF.

This clone came up a few times. The chain has TRBV25-1 and TRBJ1-6, with D tentatively TRBD1 (6 bases). V was trimmed by 6 bases and J by 14 bases, leaving 14 bases between them. The CDR3 is 12 amino acids. Germline V gene lookup returns CDR1 MGHDK and CDR2 SYGVNS. The CDR3 DNA follows: TGTGCCAGCAGGAGGGGGGGATCTGCCCTCCACTTT. Residues: CASRRGGSALHF. Drawing the rest from reference TRBV25-1 and TRBJ1-6, the complete variable domain is EADIYQTPRYLVIGTGKKITLECSQTMGHDKMYWYQQDPGMELHLIHYSYGVNSTEKGDLSSESTVSRIRTEHFPLTLESARPSHTSQYLCASRRGGSALHFGNGTRLTVT.

V gene TRBV11-1 combines with J gene TRBJ2-5; D call uncertain. Germline V gene data show CDR1 as SGHAT and CDR2 as FQDESV (reference sequence). V shed 1 base and J shed 3 bases, with 6 bases lying between them. CDR3 size: 13 residues. The CDR3 DNA sequence: TGTGCCAGCAGCTTAGGTGCCAAAGAGACCCAGTACTTC. It codes for CASSLGAKETQYF.

This chain links TRBV30 with TRBJ1-3; the D gene is possibly TRBD1 (6 bases). The germline V gene has CDR1 GTSNPN and CDR2 SVGIG (reference sequence). Trimming took 2 bases from V and 0 from J, leaving 8 bases between them. The length of the CDR3 is 14 residues. Here the CDR3 reads CAWSQGSSGNTIYF. The DNA of the CDR3 is TGTGCCTGGAGTCAGGGGAGCTCTGGAAACACCATATATTTT.

The genes are TRBV7-8 and TRBJ2-1; maybe TRBD2 (6 bases). The CDR3 is 16 amino acids. The V end was cut by 2 bases, the J end by 7 bases, with 18 bases between. CDR1 and CDR2 (germline): SGHVS, FQNEAQ. DNA of the CDR3: TGTGCCAGCAGCTTAACACCAAAGGTAGCGGAAAATGAGCAGTTCTTC. It specifies CASSLTPKVAENEQFF.

This clone has just a few counts. Sequence at one end of the junction differs from germline and may be a read error. This chain links TRBV7-7 with TRBJ1-5; 10 bases line up with TRBD1. The CDR3 runs to 14 residues. Germline V gene sequence: CDR1 SSHAT, CDR2 FNYEAQ (reference sequence). CDR3 bases: TGTGCTAGCAGCTTAGGGACAGGGGTTCAGCCCCAGCATTTT. This gives the protein CASSLGTGVQPQHF.

The chain couples TRBV2 to TRBJ2-7; D unclear. Trimming stripped 5 bases from V and 6 bases from J, with 17 bases between. CDR1 and CDR2 (germline): SNHLY, FYNNEI. This CDR3 is built from 14 residues. CDR3 DNA sequence: TGTGCCAGCAGTCCGGCCCCGGAAGGTTCCGAGCAGTACTTC. Translating gives CASSPAPEGSEQYF.

The chain has TRBV7-9 and TRBJ1-4, with 8 bases that match TRBD1. The CDR3 totals 15 residues. Germline trimming cut 6 bases from V and 2 bases from J; bases unmatched to any gene: 5. The germline gives CDR1 SEHNR, CDR2 FQNEAQ (reference sequence). The DNA for the CDR3 is TGTGCCAGCAGTCAGACAGGGGCGACTAATGAAAAACTGTTTTTT. Protein sequence: CASSQTGATNEKLFF.

The CDR3 reads CASSLYREEQYF. CDR3 nucleotides: TGTGCCAGCAGCTTATACAGGGAAGAGCAGTACTTC. The chain carries TRBV5-6 and TRBJ2-7, with D maybe TRBD1 (6 bases). Germline CDR1 SGHDT, CDR2 YYEEEE. V gave up 2 bases and J gave up 7 bases, with 10 bases separating them. CDR3 length equals 12 residues.

This clone was detected many times. The CDR3 region has the DNA TGTGCCAGCTCCGGAGGAGGTGAAAAACTGTTTTTT. It codes for CASSGGGEKLFF. The J gene is TRBJ1-4, the V gene TRBV18; D is unresolved. Germline CDR1 and CDR2: KGHSH and LQKENI. V was clipped by 6 bases and J by 7 bases, with 9 bases between them. The CDR3 has 12 residues. The variable domain in full, completed from reference TRBV18 and TRBJ1-4, reads NAGVMQNPRHLVRRRGQEARLRCSPMKGHSHVYWYRQLPEEGLKFMVYLQKENIIDESGMPKERFSAEFPKEGPSILRIQQVVRGDSAAYFCASSGGGEKLFFGSGTQLSVL.

DNA for the CDR3: TGTGCCAGCATCAATTGGGGCGGCAACTATGGCTACACCTTC. Residues: CASINWGGNYGYTF. This chain joins TRBV28 and TRBJ1-2, with a tentative D call TRBD1 (5 bases). V was cut by 7 bases and J by 2 bases, with 14 bases left in between. The CDR3 covers 14 residues. The germline V gene has CDR1 MDHEN and CDR2 SYDVKM.

The chain couples TRBV6-5 to TRBJ1-3; D perhaps matches TRBD1 (6 bases). Germline V gene sequence: CDR1 MNHEY, CDR2 SVGAGI. The CDR3 contains 15 residues. V dropped 2 bases and J dropped 2 bases, with 10 bases sitting between them. The CDR3 region is CASSYRGGAGNTIYF. CDR3 DNA sequence: TGTGCCAGCAGTTACCGAGGGGGGGCTGGAAACACCATATATTTT.

The genes are TRBV20-1 and TRBJ1-2; D is undetermined. Trimming stripped 0 bases from V and 13 bases from J, with 12 bases between. The germline CDR1 and CDR2 sequences are DFQATT and SNEGSKA (reference sequence). The CDR3 is 11 amino acids. Here the CDR3 reads CSARELILGTF. The CDR3 nucleotides read TGCAGTGCTAGAGAATTAATACTGGGCACCTTC.